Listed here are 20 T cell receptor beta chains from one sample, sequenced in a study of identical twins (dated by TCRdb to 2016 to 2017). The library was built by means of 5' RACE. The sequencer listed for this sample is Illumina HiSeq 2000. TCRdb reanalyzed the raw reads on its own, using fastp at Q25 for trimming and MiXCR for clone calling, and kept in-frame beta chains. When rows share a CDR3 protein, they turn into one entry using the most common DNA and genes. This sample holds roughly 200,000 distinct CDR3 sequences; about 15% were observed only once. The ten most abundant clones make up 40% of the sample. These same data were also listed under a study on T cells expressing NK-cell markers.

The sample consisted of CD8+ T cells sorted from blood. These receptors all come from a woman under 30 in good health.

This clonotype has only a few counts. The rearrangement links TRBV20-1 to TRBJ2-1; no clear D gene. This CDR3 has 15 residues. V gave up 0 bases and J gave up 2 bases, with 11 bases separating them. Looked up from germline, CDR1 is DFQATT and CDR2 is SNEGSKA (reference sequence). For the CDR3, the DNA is TGCAGTGCTAGAGATTCGGAGCGTCCCTACAATGAGCAGTTCTTC. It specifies CSARDSERPYNEQFF.

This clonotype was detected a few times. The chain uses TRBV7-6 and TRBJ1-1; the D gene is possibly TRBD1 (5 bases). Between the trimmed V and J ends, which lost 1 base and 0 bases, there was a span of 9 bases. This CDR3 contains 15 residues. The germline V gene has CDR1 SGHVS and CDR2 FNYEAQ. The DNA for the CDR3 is TGTGCCAGCAGCTTAGATGGGGGGTTGAACACTGAAGCTTTCTTT. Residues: CASSLDGGLNTEAFF.

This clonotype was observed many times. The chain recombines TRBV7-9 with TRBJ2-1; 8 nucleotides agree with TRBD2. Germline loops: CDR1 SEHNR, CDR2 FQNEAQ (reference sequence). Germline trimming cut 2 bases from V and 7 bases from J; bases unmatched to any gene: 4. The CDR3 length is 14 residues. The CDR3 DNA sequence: TGTGCCAGCAGCTTAACGGGAGGGCCGAATGAGCAGTTCTTC. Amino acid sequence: CASSLTGGPNEQFF.

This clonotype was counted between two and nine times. The DNA for the CDR3 is TGCGCCAGCAGCTTGGGGAGGACTGGCAACGAGCAGTACTTC. This translates into CASSLGRTGNEQYF. The chain is built from TRBV5-1 and TRBJ2-7, with a possible D match to TRBD2 (5 bases). V lost 0 bases, J lost 5 bases, and 12 bases lay in between. There are 14 residues in the CDR3. Germline V lookup: CDR1 SGHRS, CDR2 YFSETQ.

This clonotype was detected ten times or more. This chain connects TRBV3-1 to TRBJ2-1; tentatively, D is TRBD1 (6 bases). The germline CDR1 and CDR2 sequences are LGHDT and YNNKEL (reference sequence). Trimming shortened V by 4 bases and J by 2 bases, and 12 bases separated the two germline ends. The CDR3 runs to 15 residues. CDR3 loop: CASSLRTEPYNEQFF. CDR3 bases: TGTGCCAGCAGCCTTAGGACAGAGCCCTACAATGAGCAGTTCTTC.

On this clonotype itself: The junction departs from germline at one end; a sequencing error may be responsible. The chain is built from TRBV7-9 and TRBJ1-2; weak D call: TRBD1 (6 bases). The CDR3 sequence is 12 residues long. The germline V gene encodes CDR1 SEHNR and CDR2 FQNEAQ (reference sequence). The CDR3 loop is CASSSYRAALAF. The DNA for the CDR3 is TGTGCCAGCAGCTCCTACAGGGCCGCTTTGGCCTTC.

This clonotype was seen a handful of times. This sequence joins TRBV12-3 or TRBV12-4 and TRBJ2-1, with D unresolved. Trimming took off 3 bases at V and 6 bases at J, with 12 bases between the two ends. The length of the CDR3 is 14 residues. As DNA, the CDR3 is TGTGCCAGCAGTTTTTCCCCTGACTTCAATGAGCAGTTCTTC. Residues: CASSFSPDFNEQFF.

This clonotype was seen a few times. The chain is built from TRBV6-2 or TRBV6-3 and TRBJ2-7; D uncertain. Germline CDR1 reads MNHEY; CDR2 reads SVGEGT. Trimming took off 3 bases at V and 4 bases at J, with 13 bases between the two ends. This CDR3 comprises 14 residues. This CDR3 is CASSYQVTGYEQYF. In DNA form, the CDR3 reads TGTGCCAGCAGTTATCAAGTAACCGGTTACGAGCAGTACTTC.

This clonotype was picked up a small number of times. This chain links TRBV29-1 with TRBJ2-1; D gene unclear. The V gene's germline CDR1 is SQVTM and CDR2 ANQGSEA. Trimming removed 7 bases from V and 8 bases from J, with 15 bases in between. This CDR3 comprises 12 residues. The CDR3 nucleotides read TGCAGCGCCGTCAAGACCGGACATGAGCAGTTCTTC. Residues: CSAVKTGHEQFF.

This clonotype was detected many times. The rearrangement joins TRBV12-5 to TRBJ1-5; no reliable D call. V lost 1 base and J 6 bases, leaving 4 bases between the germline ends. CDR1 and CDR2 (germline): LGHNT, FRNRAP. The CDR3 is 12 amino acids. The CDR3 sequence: CASGLGPQPQHF. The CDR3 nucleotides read TGTGCTAGTGGTTTGGGCCCTCAGCCCCAGCATTTT.

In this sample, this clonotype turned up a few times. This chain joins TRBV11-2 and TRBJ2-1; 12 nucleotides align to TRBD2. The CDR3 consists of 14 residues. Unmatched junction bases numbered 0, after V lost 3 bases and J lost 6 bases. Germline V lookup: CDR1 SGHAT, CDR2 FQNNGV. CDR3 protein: CASSLTSGGNEQFF. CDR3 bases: TGTGCCAGCAGCTTGACTAGCGGGGGCAATGAGCAGTTCTTC.

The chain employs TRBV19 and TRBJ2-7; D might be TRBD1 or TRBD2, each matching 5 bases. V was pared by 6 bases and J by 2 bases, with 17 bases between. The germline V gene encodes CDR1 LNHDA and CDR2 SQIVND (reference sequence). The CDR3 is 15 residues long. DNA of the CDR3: TGTGCCAGTAGCCCAGTCGTCTGGGGGACCTACGAGCAGTACTTC. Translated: CASSPVVWGTYEQYF.

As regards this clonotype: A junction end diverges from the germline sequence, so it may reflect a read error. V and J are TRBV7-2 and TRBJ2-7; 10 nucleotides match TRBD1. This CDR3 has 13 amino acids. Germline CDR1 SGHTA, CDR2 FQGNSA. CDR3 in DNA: TGTGACAGCAGCTTAGGGACAGGGGACGAGCAGTACTTC. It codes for CDSSLGTGDEQYF.

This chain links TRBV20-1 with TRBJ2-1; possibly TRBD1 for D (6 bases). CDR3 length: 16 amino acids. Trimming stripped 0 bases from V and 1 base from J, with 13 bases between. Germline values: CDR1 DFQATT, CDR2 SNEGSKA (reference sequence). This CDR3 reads CSARDGGAVSYNEQFF. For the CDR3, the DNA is TGCAGTGCTAGAGATGGGGGCGCAGTTTCCTACAATGAGCAGTTCTTC.

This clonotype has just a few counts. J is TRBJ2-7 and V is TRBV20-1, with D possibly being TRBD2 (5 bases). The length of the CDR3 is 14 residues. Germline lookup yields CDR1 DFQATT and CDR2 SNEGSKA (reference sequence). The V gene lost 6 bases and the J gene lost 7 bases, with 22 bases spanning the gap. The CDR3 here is CSAAPRRATLEQYF. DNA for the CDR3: TGCAGTGCCGCCCCCCGGCGGGCCACCTTGGAGCAGTACTTC.

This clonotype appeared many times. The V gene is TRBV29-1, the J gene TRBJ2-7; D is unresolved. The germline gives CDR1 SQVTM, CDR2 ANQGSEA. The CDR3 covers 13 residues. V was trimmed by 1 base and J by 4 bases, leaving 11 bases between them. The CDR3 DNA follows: TGCAGCGTTGAAGTCGCTGTTTCGTACGAGCAGTACTTC. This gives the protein CSVEVAVSYEQYF.

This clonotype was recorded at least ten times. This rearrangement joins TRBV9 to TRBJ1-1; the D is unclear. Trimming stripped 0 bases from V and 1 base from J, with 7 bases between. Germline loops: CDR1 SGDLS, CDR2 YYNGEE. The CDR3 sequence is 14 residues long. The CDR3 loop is CASSVEARNTEAFF. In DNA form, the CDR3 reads TGTGCCAGCAGCGTAGAGGCCAGGAACACTGAAGCTTTCTTT. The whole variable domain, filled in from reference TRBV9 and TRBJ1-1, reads DSGVTQTPKHLITATGQRVTLRCSPRSGDLSVYWYQQSLDQGLQFLIQYYNGEERAKGNILERFSAQQFPDLHSELNLSSLELGDSALYFCASSVEARNTEAFFGQGTRLTVV.

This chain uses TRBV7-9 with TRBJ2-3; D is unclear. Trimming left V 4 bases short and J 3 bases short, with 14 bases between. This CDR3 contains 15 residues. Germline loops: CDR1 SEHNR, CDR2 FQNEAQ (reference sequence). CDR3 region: CASSSQSLHTDTQYF. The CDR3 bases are TGTGCCAGCAGCTCCCAAAGCCTACATACAGATACGCAGTATTTT.

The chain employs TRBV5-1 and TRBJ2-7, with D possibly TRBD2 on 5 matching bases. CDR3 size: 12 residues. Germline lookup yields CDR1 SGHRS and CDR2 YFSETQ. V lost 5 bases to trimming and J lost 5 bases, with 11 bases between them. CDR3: CASSFRADEQYF. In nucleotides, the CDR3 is TGCGCCAGCAGTTTCCGAGCGGACGAGCAGTACTTC.

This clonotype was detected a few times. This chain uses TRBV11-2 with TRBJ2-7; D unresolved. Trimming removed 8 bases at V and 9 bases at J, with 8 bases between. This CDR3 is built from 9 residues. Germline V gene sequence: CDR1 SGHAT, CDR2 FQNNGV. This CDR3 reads CASFPGQYF. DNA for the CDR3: TGTGCCAGCTTCCCGGGGCAGTACTTC. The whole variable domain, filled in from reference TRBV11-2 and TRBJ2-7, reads EAGVAQSPRYKIIEKRQSVAFWCNPISGHATLYWYQQILGQGPKLLIQFQNNGVVDDSQLPKDRFSAERLKGVDSTLKIQPAKLEDSAVYLCASFPGQYFGPGTRLTVT.